A single sample gave rise to the 10 T cell receptor beta chains below, sequenced in a study of identical twins. TCRdb reprocessed the 5' RACE reads with MiXCR, giving one entry per CDR3 protein. The data hold more than 1.5 million distinct CDR3 sequences, with more than 30% observed a single time. The sample comprised cord blood. Receptor source: a newborn girl in good health.

This clonotype was found a few times. The V and J genes are TRBV5-1 and TRBJ2-2; no firm D call. Trimming pared 3 bases from V and 0 bases from J, leaving 12 bases between. This CDR3 is 16 amino acids long. From germline, CDR1 is SGHRS and CDR2 YFSETQ. In nucleotides, the CDR3 is TGCGCCAGCAGCTCCTCGACGGTTACGAACACCGGGGAGCTGTTTTTT. Amino acids: CASSSSTVTNTGELFF. Using reference TRBV5-1 and TRBJ2-2 for the parts outside the CDR3, the full variable domain is KAGVTQTPRYLIKTRGQQVTLSCSPISGHRSVSWYQQTPGQGLQFLFEYFSETQRNKGNFPGRFSGRQFSNSRSEMNVSTLELGDSALYLCASSSSTVTNTGELFFGEGSRLTVL.

This chain links TRBV18 with TRBJ2-5; possibly TRBD1 or TRBD2 for D (5 bases each). The CDR3 totals 13 residues. With 3 bases removed from V and 7 bases from J, the gap between germline ends came to 12 bases. Germline CDR1 and CDR2: KGHSH and LQKENI. The CDR3 region has the DNA TGTGCCAGCTCACCTCGGCAGAGGGGGACCCAGTACTTC. Translated: CASSPRQRGTQYF.

CDR3 coding DNA: TGTGCCAGCAGTGATCAGGGGAGACAGGGTAACTATGGCTACACCTTC. It specifies CASSDQGRQGNYGYTF. The chain is built from TRBV2 and TRBJ1-2, with 7 bases identical to TRBD1. Per germline, CDR1 SNHLY and CDR2 FYNNEI. This CDR3 has 16 amino acids. V shed 3 bases, J shed 1 base, and the junction held 8 bases outside the gene matches.

A few counts support this clonotype. The chain recombines TRBV7-2 with TRBJ2-5; TRBD2 agrees at 8 bases. Trimming cost V 2 bases and J 5 bases; bases outside gene matches: 10. The CDR3 is made up of 16 amino acids. Germline CDR1 SGHTA, CDR2 FQGNSA. The CDR3 protein is CASSLTTSGSWETQYF. Here the CDR3 DNA reads TGTGCCAGCAGCTTAACCACAAGCGGGAGTTGGGAGACCCAGTACTTC.

This clonotype was recorded many times. The chain uses TRBV12-3 or TRBV12-4 and TRBJ2-5; D may be TRBD1 (5 bases). The length of the CDR3 is 13 residues. The V end lost 0 bases, the J end lost 7 bases, and 9 bases lay between the germline ends. In DNA, the CDR3 is TGTGCCAGCAGTTTAGCCAGGGTTGGGACCCAGTACTTC. Residues: CASSLARVGTQYF.

This clonotype has only one observation. The CDR3: CSASIPGQGYGYTF. The CDR3 DNA sequence: TGCAGTGCTAGTATCCCCGGACAGGGGTATGGCTACACCTTC. The chain employs TRBV20-1 and TRBJ1-2, with TRBD1 identical over 9 bases. CDR3 size: 14 residues. The V gene's germline CDR1 is DFQATT and CDR2 SNEGSKA (reference sequence). After removal of 3 bases from V and 5 bases from J, the junction contained 7 bases not matched to a gene.

The count of this clonotype is one. The junction differs from germline at one of its ends, possibly a read error. J is TRBJ2-1 and V is TRBV11-1; maybe TRBD2 (6 bases). CDR3 size: 11 residues. Per the germline V gene, CDR1 is SGHAT and CDR2 is FQDESV (reference sequence). CDR3 sequence (DNA): TGTGCCAGCGGGACTTACATTGAGCAGTTCTTC. This encodes CASGTYIEQFF.

V usage is TRBV5-6 and J usage is TRBJ2-1, with D possibly TRBD2 on 6 matching bases. The CDR3 length is 13 residues. With 7 bases removed from V and 6 bases from J, the gap between germline ends came to 14 bases. Per germline, CDR1 SGHDT and CDR2 YYEEEE. The CDR3 bases are TGTGCCAGCCGGCGGGAAGCTTTCAATGAGCAGTTCTTC. It encodes CASRREAFNEQFF.

The rearrangement joins TRBV5-1 to TRBJ2-5, with D possibly matching TRBD2 (5 bases). The CDR3 sequence is 16 residues long. Per germline, CDR1 SGHRS and CDR2 YFSETQ. V was cut by 0 bases and J by 5 bases, with 17 bases left in between. Here the CDR3 reads CASSLEATRIWETQYF. DNA of the CDR3: TGCGCCAGCAGCTTGGAGGCAACTAGGATTTGGGAGACCCAGTACTTC.

To note about this clonotype: At one end, the junction sequence differs from germline, possibly due to a read error. The chain uses TRBV12-3 or TRBV12-4 and TRBJ1-6; unclear D gene. This CDR3 contains 14 residues. The CDR3 DNA reads TGTGCCAGCAGTCCGGGAACCTATAATTCACCCCCCCACTTT. Translation: CASSPGTYNSPPHF.